The source of this T cell receptor (beta chain) is a study of T cell changes during pregnancy in multiple sclerosis. The repertoire was sequenced with immunoSEQ multiplex PCR; TCRdb's copy has only in-frame clones and lacks some. The data contain under 40,000 clones, around nine tenths of them singletons. Germline V gene data show CDR1 as LGHNA and CDR2 as YSLEER. The CDR3 runs 17 residues. Trimming shortened V by 0 bases and J by 0 bases, and 11 bases separated the two germline ends. The chain employs TRBV4-3 and TRBJ1-4; D possibly corresponds to TRBD1 (5 bases). The source of this sequence is a female donor with multiple sclerosis, enrolled in a pregnancy study. Sequences were derived from CD4+ T cells from peripheral blood mononuclear cells, sampled before pregnancy. DNA for the CDR3: TGCGCCAGCAGCCAAGACGGCGCGGGGGCAACTAATGAAAAACTGTTTTTT. It encodes CASSQDGAGATNEKLFF.